Following are 22 T cell receptor beta chains from one sample sequenced in a study of cytotoxic CD8 clonotypes in ibrutinib-treated CLL. The protocol was immunoSEQ multiplex PCR, while the TCRdb copy is restricted to in-frame clones and leaves out a portion. The sample has around 300,000 clones, around four fifths seen once. The sample here was PBMCs, taken before ibrutinib treatment. The receptors shown here come from a human donor with chronic lymphocytic leukemia.

This chain joins TRBV4-1 and TRBJ1-2; D remains ambiguous. CDR1 is MGHRA, CDR2 YSYEKL, per germline. The ends were cut back, 10 bases at V and 4 bases at J, with 25 bases in the middle. The CDR3 loop spans 16 amino acids. This CDR3 is CATPFGRLILGYGYTF. DNA of the CDR3: TGCGCCACTCCCTTCGGACGGTTAATCCTAGGCTATGGCTACACCTTC.

The V and J genes are TRBV14 and TRBJ1-1; perhaps TRBD1 as D (5 bases). From germline, CDR1 is SGHDN and CDR2 FVKESK. The CDR3 contains 14 residues. V was cut by 2 bases and J by 2 bases, with 9 bases left in between. The CDR3 loop is CASSQLGGNTEAFF. The CDR3 DNA reads as TGTGCCAGCAGCCAACTGGGGGGAAACACTGAAGCTTTCTTT.

This rearrangement joins TRBV25-1 to TRBJ1-2; D unclear. The V gene's germline CDR1 is MGHDK and CDR2 SYGVNS. The CDR3 consists of 14 residues. Trimming stripped 1 base from V and 7 bases from J, with 13 bases between. Here the CDR3 reads CASSESSGARGYTF. The CDR3 coding sequence is TGTGCCAGCAGTGAATCTTCGGGAGCCCGTGGCTACACCTTC.

The V and J genes are TRBV7-6 and TRBJ1-3, with D unclear. CDR1 SGHVS and CDR2 FNYEAQ come from the germline V gene. The CDR3 is 15 amino acids. Trimming pared 3 bases from V and 0 bases from J, leaving 9 bases between. The CDR3 nucleotides are TGTGCCAGCAGCTTTGGGCATCTCTCTGGAAACACCATATATTTT. Encoded protein: CASSFGHLSGNTIYF.

This clone was counted once. This chain joins TRBV29-1 and TRBJ1-2, with D possibly matching TRBD1 (5 bases). There are 14 residues in the CDR3. Trimming removed 7 bases at V and 8 bases at J, with 23 bases between. The germline V gene encodes CDR1 SQVTM and CDR2 ANQGSEA. The CDR3: CSAPISSGPGGYTF. The DNA of the CDR3 is TGCAGCGCACCGATCTCCTCAGGGCCGGGGGGCTACACCTTC. Supplemented by reference TRBV29-1 and TRBJ1-2, the full variable domain reads SAVISQKPSRDICQRGTSLTIQCQVDSQVTMMFWYRQQPGQSLTLIATANQGSEATYESGFVIDKFPISRPNLTFSTLTVSNMSPEDSSIYLCSAPISSGPGGYTFGSGTRLTVV.

The rearrangement uses TRBV4-1 and TRBJ2-3; a possible D gene is TRBD2 (5 bases). This CDR3 has 16 amino acids. The V gene lost 1 base and the J gene lost 4 bases, with 15 bases spanning the gap. Germline V gives CDR1 MGHRA, CDR2 YSYEKL. The CDR3 loop reads CASSQGWAVRADTQYF. The CDR3 DNA reads TGCGCCAGCAGCCAAGGCTGGGCAGTGAGGGCAGATACGCAGTATTTT.

This chain joins TRBV2 and TRBJ2-1, with 12 bases matching TRBD2. This CDR3 region has 17 residues. From germline, CDR1 is SNHLY and CDR2 FYNNEI. The V gene end was trimmed by 7 bases and the J gene end by 4 bases; junction bases not matched to a gene: 11. CDR3 DNA sequence: TGTGCCAGCATGGGGACTAGCGGGCGTCCTTTATACAATGAGCAGTTCTTC. Its protein product is CASMGTSGRPLYNEQFF.

This clone occurred once. CDR3 region: CASRASGFIDEQFF. CDR3 nucleotides: TGTGCCAGCAGGGCTAGCGGGTTTATCGATGAGCAGTTCTTC. The rearrangement links TRBV6-5 to TRBJ2-1, with TRBD2 identical over 8 bases. The CDR3 runs to 14 residues. Trimming removed 6 bases from V and 8 bases from J; junction bases left unmatched: 9. Germline V CDR1 and CDR2: MNHEY, SVGAGI.

The V and J genes are TRBV5-4 and TRBJ2-6; D could derive from TRBD1 or TRBD2 (5 bases each). The CDR3 has 18 residues. The ends were cut back, 2 bases at V and 0 bases at J, with 15 bases in the middle. Germline CDR1 reads SGHNT; CDR2 reads YYREEE (reference sequence). CDR3 protein: CASSLRTGTLSGANVLTF. The CDR3 DNA sequence: TGTGCCAGCAGCTTAAGAACCGGGACCCTCTCTGGGGCCAACGTCCTGACTTTC. The variable domain in full, completed from reference TRBV5-4 and TRBJ2-6, reads ETGVTQSPTHLIKTRGQQVTLRCSSQSGHNTVSWYQQALGQGPQFIFQYYREEENGRGNFPPRFSGLQFPNYSSELNVNALELDDSALYLCASSLRTGTLSGANVLTFGAGSRLTVL.

This chain's CDR3 is CASSGTSGGSYEQYF. The CDR3 bases are TGTGCCAGCTCTGGGACTAGCGGAGGCTCCTACGAGCAGTACTTC. This chain connects TRBV18 to TRBJ2-7, with 11 nucleotides matching TRBD2. This CDR3 spans 15 amino acids. J lost 0 bases, V lost 6 bases, and 4 bases had no gene match. Germline lookup yields CDR1 KGHSH and CDR2 LQKENI.

This sequence joins TRBV9 and TRBJ1-5; D possibly corresponds to TRBD1 (5 bases). The CDR3 is 15 residues long. Trimming left V 1 base short and J 4 bases short, with 12 bases between. Germline CDR1 is SGDLS and CDR2 is YYNGEE. CDR3 coding DNA: TGTGCCAGCAGCGTATCTCCAGGGCTAAATCAGCCCCAGCATTTT. It translates to CASSVSPGLNQPQHF.

The rearrangement joins TRBV14 to TRBJ2-7; 7 bases line up with TRBD2. Germline assignment: CDR1 SGHDN and CDR2 FVKESK. There are 15 residues in the CDR3. Trimming took 1 base from V and 1 from J; bases not matched to a gene: 4. This CDR3 is CASSQGPSGSYEQYF. CDR3 in DNA: TGTGCCAGCAGCCAAGGTCCTAGCGGTTCCTACGAGCAGTACTTC.

The gene calls are TRBV10-3 and TRBJ2-7; D assignment may be TRBD1 or TRBD2 (6 bases each). Trimming left V 6 bases short and J 3 bases short, with 18 bases between. This CDR3 has 15 residues. Per the germline V gene, CDR1 is ENHRY and CDR2 is SYGVKD. The CDR3: CAISGRDTKDYEQYF. CDR3 coding DNA: TGTGCCATCAGCGGGCGGGACACCAAAGACTACGAGCAGTACTTC.

This chain uses TRBV18 with TRBJ2-1; the match to TRBD1 covers 8 bases. The CDR3 runs to 13 residues. The ends lost 11 bases at V and 5 bases at J; junction bases unmatched: 8. Germline V gene sequence: CDR1 KGHSH, CDR2 LQKENI. CDR3 DNA sequence: TGTGCCGGCCGGACAGGGTTAAACAATGAGCAGTTCTTC. It encodes CAGRTGLNNEQFF.

V is TRBV27 and J is TRBJ2-5; no firm D call. The germline CDR1 and CDR2 sequences are MNHEY and SMNVEV (reference sequence). The CDR3 extends over 15 amino acids. The V end was cut by 5 bases, the J end by 7 bases, with 20 bases between. In DNA form, the CDR3 reads TGTGCCAGCAGTGTTGACGGAATTCTAGGGCGGACCCAGTACTTC. This sequence encodes CASSVDGILGRTQYF.

The genes are TRBV6-5 and TRBJ2-1; TRBD2 matches 11 bases. The CDR3 consists of 16 residues. Germline CDR1 is MNHEY and CDR2 is SVGAGI. The junction had 10 bases not matched to a gene; V was cut back by 4 bases and J by 8 bases. CDR3 in amino acids: CASSSPSGRRVYEQFF. The CDR3 DNA reads TGTGCCAGCAGTTCCCCTAGCGGGAGGAGGGTCTATGAGCAGTTCTTC.

The chain links TRBV11-3 to TRBJ2-1; D unresolved. The CDR3 has 13 residues. With 1 base removed from V and 6 bases from J, the gap between germline ends came to 7 bases. Germline V lookup: CDR1 SGHNT, CDR2 YENEEA. CDR3 region: CASSLGMTNEQFF. The DNA for the CDR3 is TGTGCCAGCAGCTTAGGGATGACCAATGAGCAGTTCTTC.

This clone has just one count. The J gene is TRBJ2-1, the V gene TRBV18; TRBD2 agrees at 7 bases. Germline V gives CDR1 KGHSH, CDR2 LQKENI. This CDR3 comprises 18 residues. V was clipped by 4 bases and J by 4 bases; unmatched bases: 16. The CDR3 region is CASSRYTPQRGLYNEQFF. CDR3 in DNA: TGTGCCAGCTCACGTTACACTCCACAGCGGGGTTTATACAATGAGCAGTTCTTC.

The chain joins TRBV7-2 to TRBJ1-3, with a tentative D call TRBD1 (5 bases). Deletions cut 5 bases from V and 0 bases from J, with 14 bases between. CDR3 length equals 16 residues. Per the germline V gene, CDR1 is SGHTA and CDR2 is FQGNSA. The CDR3 is CASSVRQQTSGNTIYF. CDR3 bases: TGTGCCAGCAGCGTACGACAGCAAACCTCTGGAAACACCATATATTTT. The full variable domain, with the rest looked up from reference TRBV7-2 and TRBJ1-3, is GAGVSQSPSNKVTEKGKDVELRCDPISGHTALYWYRQSLGQGLEFLIYFQGNSAPDKSGLPSDRFSAERTGGSVSTLTIQRTQQEDSAVYLCASSVRQQTSGNTIYFGEGSWLTVV.

V usage is TRBV10-3 and J usage is TRBJ2-7; D uncertain. V lost 6 bases and J 5 bases, leaving 14 bases between the germline ends. Germline V gene sequence: CDR1 ENHRY, CDR2 SYGVKD. This CDR3 is built from 13 residues. CDR3 nucleotide sequence: TGTGCCATCAGCCGAATAGGGCTCGACGAGCAGTACTTC. It translates to CAISRIGLDEQYF.

V gene TRBV27 combines with J gene TRBJ2-3; 7 positions match TRBD1. The CDR3 loop spans 12 amino acids. Unmatched junction bases numbered 4, after V lost 7 bases and J lost 6 bases. The germline CDR1 and CDR2 sequences are MNHEY and SMNVEV (reference sequence). CDR3: CASKGARDTQYF. CDR3 sequence (DNA): TGTGCCAGCAAGGGGGCACGGGATACGCAGTATTTT.

The rearrangement links TRBV5-4 to TRBJ2-5, with a weak D call TRBD1 (5 bases). Germline CDR1 reads SGHNT; CDR2 reads YYREEE (reference sequence). V shed 0 bases and J shed 1 base, with 10 bases lying between them. This CDR3 has 15 residues. The chain's CDR3 is CASSLAGQGQETQYF. The DNA of the CDR3 is TGTGCCAGCAGCTTGGCCGGCCAGGGCCAAGAGACCCAGTACTTC.